This paragraph covers one T cell receptor beta chain sequence. The V end was cut by 3 bases, the J end by 0 bases, with 12 bases between. This CDR3 region has 16 residues. The germline V gene has CDR1 LNHNV and CDR2 YYDKDF (reference sequence). The method was immunoSEQ multiplex PCR; TCRdb's version includes in-frame clones alone and lacks a portion of them. The sample lists about 2 million clones, roughly 94% occurring once. This record belongs to a study of shared clonotypes between healthy human individuals. The clonotype originates from a young man in good health. This chain joins TRBV15 and TRBJ2-4; D may be TRBD1 (5 bases). The sample comprised naive CD4+ T cells sorted from blood. Subset reported: CD45RA+ positively selected. This chain's CDR3 is CATSSYRNVAKNIQYF. The CDR3 coding sequence is TGTGCCACCAGCAGCTACAGGAATGTAGCCAAAAACATTCAGTACTTC. Drawing the rest from reference TRBV15 and TRBJ2-4, the complete variable domain is DAMVIQNPRYQVTQFGKPVTLSCSQTLNHNVMYWYQQKSSQAPKLLFHYYDKDFNNEADTPDNFQSRRPNTSFCFLDIRSPGLGDTAMYLCATSSYRNVAKNIQYFGAGTRLSVL.